One and the same sample provided the 3 T cell receptor beta chains below, sequenced in a study of tumor and adjacent non-tumor tissue in lung cancer. A modified ARM-PCR protocol with three rounds of nested PCR amplified TCRbeta. TCRdb reanalysed the multiplex PCR reads using MiXCR and keeps one entry per CDR3 protein. The sample yields about 75,000 distinct CDR3 sequences, roughly 75% seen once. This sample's RNA came from whole unsorted tissue. This non-tumor lung sample came from over 3 cm beyond the tumor edge. Sequenced material: distant non-tumor lung tissue. Receptors were obtained from a woman aged 50 to 60 with non-small cell lung cancer.

Worth noting for this clonotype: An end of the junction differs from the germline gene, which may be a read error. V and J are TRBV10-3 and TRBJ2-6; 10 nucleotides match TRBD1. The CDR3 totals 16 residues. Germline CDR1 reads ENHRY; CDR2 reads SYGVKD. The CDR3 sequence: CAFSPGTGVGANVLTF. The CDR3 DNA reads TGTGCCTTCAGTCCCGGGACAGGGGTCGGAGCCAACGTCCTGACTTTC.

This clonotype was seen just once. This may arise from a read error, as a much more abundant clone is one base away. This sequence joins TRBV20-1 and TRBJ2-2, with no clear D. This CDR3 has 15 residues. Germline values: CDR1 DFQATT, CDR2 SNEGSKA (reference sequence). For the CDR3, the DNA is TGCAGTGTTAGAGACCCGAGCCATAACACCGGGGAGCTGTTTTTT. It translates to CSVRDPSHNTGELFF.

Regarding this clonotype: One base away lies a much larger clone, so this may be a sequencing read error. This sequence joins TRBV12-3 or TRBV12-4 and TRBJ1-6; no definite D call. The ends were cut back, 5 bases at V and 7 bases at J, with 12 bases in the middle. This CDR3 is 14 amino acids long. In DNA, the CDR3 is TGTGCCAGCAGTACAGCCGAGGCAAATTCACCCCTCCACTTT. This translates into CASSTAEANSPLHF.